Presented here are 18 T cell receptor beta chains from one specimen sequenced in a study of CD8+CD57+ T cells in acquired aplastic anemia. CD8+CD57+ cell expansion had been shown by flow cytometry in patients chosen for sequencing. Template material for TCR beta VDJ and CDR3 profiling consisted of genomic DNA. TCRdb used MiXCR to reprocess the reads, holding one entry per CDR3 protein. The sample has about 120,000 distinct CDR3 sequences; roughly 40% are singletons. What was sequenced was sorted CD4+, CD8+, or CD8+CD57+ T cells (not recorded which) from PBMCs. The origin of the receptors is a human donor with aplastic anemia.

There are many counts of this clonotype. The rearrangement links TRBV2 to TRBJ2-5, with D tentatively TRBD2 (5 bases). Trimming removed 7 bases from V and 1 base from J, with 13 bases in between. This CDR3 region has 14 residues. Looked up from germline, CDR1 is SNHLY and CDR2 is FYNNEI. The CDR3 coding sequence is TGTGCCAGCAAGGGCGGGCGGTCCCAAGAGACCCAGTACTTC. Translated: CASKGGRSQETQYF.

This clonotype was picked up many times. V gene TRBV19 combines with J gene TRBJ2-5, with 9 bases lining up with TRBD2. Germline V lookup: CDR1 LNHDA, CDR2 SQIVND (reference sequence). The CDR3 contains 14 residues. Unmatched junction bases numbered 7, after V lost 7 bases and J lost 4 bases. DNA of the CDR3: TGTGCCAGTAAATCAGCGGGGGGAGGAGAGACCCAGTACTTC. Translated: CASKSAGGGETQYF.

This clonotype was detected many times. The chain links TRBV7-8 to TRBJ2-7; the match to TRBD2 covers 14 bases. CDR1 and CDR2 (germline): SGHVS, FQNEAQ. This CDR3 spans 17 amino acids. After removal of 6 bases from V and 1 base from J, the junction contained 8 bases not matched to a gene. CDR3: CASRSTGLAGGSYEQYF. CDR3 nucleotide sequence: TGTGCCAGCAGGTCAACCGGACTAGCGGGGGGTTCCTACGAGCAGTACTTC.

As regards this clonotype: A much more abundant neighbour one base away suggests this may be a read error. The genes are TRBV5-1 and TRBJ2-7; TRBD1 matches at 7 bases. The CDR3 runs to 14 residues. Germline-derived CDR1 and CDR2 are SGHRS and YFSETQ. Trimming at V came to 6 bases and at J to 2 bases, leaving 8 bases not matched to a gene. CDR3 DNA sequence: TGCGCCAGCACCCTGGCGACAGGGACCTACGAGCAGTACGTC. This sequence encodes CASTLATGTYEQYV.

CDR3 amino acids: CASSLRGGSYEQYF. For the CDR3, the DNA is TGTGCCAGCAGCTTAAGAGGGGGCTCCTACGAGCAGTACTTC. The rearrangement joins TRBV7-3 to TRBJ2-7; possibly TRBD1 for D (6 bases). The germline CDR1 and CDR2 sequences are SGHTA and FQGTGA. This CDR3 has 14 amino acids. The V end lost 1 base, the J end lost 0 bases, and 7 bases lay between the germline ends.

In its sample, this clonotype was seen many times. The chain joins TRBV10-2 to TRBJ1-1; maybe TRBD1 (5 bases). V was trimmed by 3 bases and J by 10 bases, leaving 12 bases between them. Germline CDR1 is WSHSY and CDR2 is SAAADI. The CDR3 is 12 residues long. The CDR3 DNA is TGCGCCAGCAGTGAACACGTAGGGACAGCTTTCTTT. This translates into CASSEHVGTAFF.

The chain employs TRBV6-1 and TRBJ1-4; D may be TRBD1 (5 bases). The CDR3 is 12 amino acids. In germline, CDR1 is MNHNS, CDR2 SASEGT. V lost 11 bases and J 8 bases, leaving 15 bases between the germline ends. The CDR3 sequence is CAGKGIGEKLFF. CDR3 DNA sequence: TGTGCCGGCAAGGGGATAGGGGAAAAACTGTTTTTT.

This clonotype was seen only a few times. DNA for the CDR3: TGTGCCAGCAGCTTAGCTGGGGACGAGCAGTACTTC. It codes for CASSLAGDEQYF. The chain recombines TRBV7-3 with TRBJ2-7, with unresolved D. Trimming shortened V by 2 bases and J by 5 bases, and 7 bases separated the two germline ends. The CDR3 sequence is 12 residues long. The germline V gene has CDR1 SGHTA and CDR2 FQGTGA.

This clonotype was counted ten times or more. The rearrangement links TRBV10-3 to TRBJ1-1, with 7 bases aligning to TRBD1. The trim removed 11 bases at V and 0 bases at J, leaving 9 bases unmatched. The CDR3 has 14 amino acids. Germline V gives CDR1 ENHRY, CDR2 SYGVKD. CDR3: CAARTGPMNTEAFF. CDR3 nucleotide sequence: TGTGCCGCCAGGACAGGACCCATGAACACTGAAGCTTTCTTT.

At least ten counts were recorded for this clonotype. This chain uses TRBV12-3 or TRBV12-4 with TRBJ1-2, with D maybe TRBD1 (6 bases). The CDR3 consists of 13 residues. V lost 5 bases to trimming and J lost 7 bases, with 14 bases between them. The CDR3 protein is CASSLLQGSGYTF. CDR3 nucleotide sequence: TGTGCCAGCAGTCTACTACAGGGTAGTGGCTACACCTTC.

This clonotype was detected ten times or more. This chain links TRBV14 with TRBJ2-2; D remains unclear. CDR1 SGHDN and CDR2 FVKESK come from the germline V gene. The CDR3 has 13 amino acids. With 6 bases removed from V and 5 bases from J, the gap between germline ends came to 10 bases. The CDR3 nucleotides read TGTGCCAGCAGACCCGCCCCTACCGGGGAGCTGTTTTTT. Translating gives CASRPAPTGELFF.

This chain connects TRBV19 to TRBJ2-6; a possible D gene is TRBD2 (6 bases). This CDR3 contains 14 residues. Germline lookup yields CDR1 LNHDA and CDR2 SQIVND (reference sequence). V was shortened by 10 bases and J by 6 bases, with 16 bases between the two germline ends. This CDR3 reads CATLDGGAANVLTF. CDR3 DNA: TGTGCCACCTTGGACGGGGGAGCGGCCAACGTCCTGACTTTC.

In its sample, this clonotype was seen many times. J is TRBJ2-1 and V is TRBV9; 8 bases are a match to TRBD1. The germline CDR1 and CDR2 sequences are SGDLS and YYNGEE. The V gene end was trimmed by 4 bases and the J gene end by 9 bases; junction bases not matched to a gene: 3. The CDR3 length is 12 residues. In DNA, the CDR3 is TGTGCCAGCAGCATCGACAGGGGTGAGCAGTTCTTC. It yields the protein CASSIDRGEQFF. The variable domain in full, completed from reference TRBV9 and TRBJ2-1, reads DSGVTQTPKHLITATGQRVTLRCSPRSGDLSVYWYQQSLDQGLQFLIQYYNGEERAKGNILERFSAQQFPDLHSELNLSSLELGDSALYFCASSIDRGEQFFGPGTRLTVL.

To note about this clonotype: A read error may explain this, as a much larger clone is one base away. This chain connects TRBV7-9 to TRBJ1-3, with D maybe TRBD1 (6 bases). Trimming stripped 8 bases from V and 0 bases from J, with 8 bases between. The CDR3 runs to 13 residues. From germline, CDR1 is SEHNR and CDR2 FQNEAQ (reference sequence). This CDR3 is CASQGFSGNTIYF. CDR3 bases: TGTGCCAGCCAGGGGTTCTCTGGAAACACCATATATTTT. Based on the CDR3 plus reference TRBV7-9 and TRBJ1-3, the full variable domain is DTGVSQNPRHKITKRGQNVTFRCDPISEHNRLYWYRQTLGQGPEFLTYFQNEAQLEKSRLLSDRFSAERPKGSFSTLEIQRTEQGDSAMYLCASQGFSGNTIYFGEGSWLTVV.

This clonotype has ten or more counts. The chain uses TRBV19 and TRBJ2-2; 9 bases match TRBD2. The CDR3 runs to 15 residues. CDR1 and CDR2 (germline): LNHDA, SQIVND (reference sequence). The J segment lost 7 bases and the V segment lost 8 bases, leaving 11 bases of the junction unmatched. The CDR3 sequence is CASLERGASGGELFF. The CDR3 DNA follows: TGTGCCAGTTTGGAGCGGGGGGCCAGTGGCGGGGAGCTGTTTTTT.

The J gene is TRBJ2-3, the V gene TRBV10-1; the match to TRBD1 covers 9 bases. V trimming: 5 bases; J trimming: 0 bases; junction bases outside the gene matches: 3. In germline, CDR1 is WNHNN, CDR2 SYGVQD (reference sequence). The CDR3 totals 15 residues. The chain's CDR3 is CASSTGTGSTDTQYF. In DNA form, the CDR3 reads TGCGCCAGCAGTACCGGGACAGGGAGCACAGATACGCAGTATTTT.

This sequence joins TRBV29-1 and TRBJ1-1, with TRBD1 matching 8 bases. Trimming took 1 base from V and 6 from J; bases not matched to a gene: 1. CDR3 length: 12 amino acids. CDR1 and CDR2 from the germline V gene are SQVTM and ANQGSEA. The CDR3 protein is CSVEGTGPEAFF. CDR3 DNA sequence: TGCAGCGTTGAAGGGACAGGGCCTGAAGCTTTCTTT.

Concerning this clonotype itself: A much larger clone differs from this one at a single base, so this may be a read error. The rearrangement joins TRBV6-1 to TRBJ2-7; the D is unclear. Deletions cut 5 bases from V and 5 bases from J, with 16 bases between. This CDR3 is 14 amino acids long. CDR1 and CDR2 from the germline V gene are MNHNS and SASEGT. The CDR3 coding sequence is TGTGCCAGCAGTCGGCCAAAGGTATCTGACGAGCAGTACGTC. This codes for CASSRPKVSDEQYV.